The rows below give T cell receptor beta chains drawn from one sample of a study of OX40 agonist ivuxolimab in advanced cancers. Measured with immunoSEQ multiplex PCR; TCRdb has only the in-frame clones, and not every one. The sample contains around 40,000 clones, about 90% of which appear only once. Sequences were derived from CD4+ or CD8+ T cells sorted from blood, sampled in a trial of the OX40 agonist ivuxolimab. Receptor source: an adult with an advanced solid tumor such as melanoma, head and neck, liver or kidney cancer. The CDR3 runs from the conserved cysteine through the conserved F or W. The order of the fields is V gene, J gene, CDR3 length, D gene, clone size, CDR3 protein, CDR3 DNA. The D gene is left open where the match is weak. Not all rows give a size; the values are once, few, many and, for expanded clones, a class.

TRBV2,TRBJ2-5,12,NA,once,CASTLSGETQYF,TGTGCCAGCACCCTGAGCGGGGAGACCCAGTACTTC
TRBV15,TRBJ1-6,14,NA,NA,CATSSRSYNSPLHF,TGTGCCACCAGCTCCCGCTCCTATAATTCACCCCTCCACTTT
TRBV5-4,TRBJ1-2,12,NA,NA,CASSRGPDGYTF,TGTGCCAGCAGCCGGGGCCCGGATGGCTACACCTTC
TRBV5-1,TRBJ1-2,13,TRBD1,once,CASSQGTDYGYTF,TGCGCCAGCAGCCAGGGGACAGACTATGGCTACACCTTC
TRBV5-1,TRBJ1-1,14,NA,NA,CASRQASSNTEAFF,TGCGCCAGCAGACAGGCGTCGTCGAACACTGAAGCTTTCTTT
TRBV28,TRBJ2-1,15,TRBD2,NA,CASSPTAPSGYEQFF,TGTGCCAGCAGTCCTACGGCTCCTAGCGGGTATGAGCAGTTCTTC
TRBV19,TRBJ2-7,18,TRBD2,NA,CASSISYGGAGIWREQYF,TGTGCCAGTAGTATTTCTTATGGCGGAGCGGGAATCTGGCGGGAGCAGTACTTC
TRBV7-8,TRBJ1-4,14,NA,NA,CASSSGGSGEKLFF,TGTGCCAGCAGCTCCGGAGGCAGCGGAGAAAAACTGTTTTTT
TRBV30,TRBJ1-1,13,TRBD1,NA,CAWGIQGGTEAFF,TGTGCCTGGGGGATCCAGGGGGGCACTGAAGCTTTCTTT
TRBV6-1,TRBJ2-7,15,NA,NA,CASRASAVLSYEQYF,TGTGCCAGCAGGGCCTCAGCGGTCCTCTCCTACGAGCAGTACTTC
TRBV27,TRBJ2-5,14,NA,NA,CASSFRRAEETQYF,TGTGCCAGCAGTTTTCGCAGGGCCGAAGAGACCCAGTACTTC
TRBV5-6,TRBJ1-3,15,NA,NA,CASSPTGYSGNTIYF,TGTGCCAGCAGCCCAACAGGGTACTCTGGAAACACCATATATTTT
TRBV5-4,TRBJ1-2,13,TRBD1,NA,CASSSDRGYGYTF,TGTGCCAGCAGCTCCGACAGGGGATATGGCTACACCTTC
TRBV5-4,TRBJ2-5,16,NA,NA,CASSPQPRGTQETQYF,TGTGCCAGCTCTCCCCAACCGCGGGGGACACAAGAGACCCAGTACTTC
TRBV30,TRBJ2-5,15,TRBD2,NA,CALGTSGRAGETQYF,TGTGCCCTAGGGACTAGCGGGAGGGCCGGGGAGACCCAGTACTTC
TRBV6-6,TRBJ1-2,16,NA,NA,CASSPLWGGNIDGYTF,TGTGCCAGCAGTCCCCTTTGGGGGGGGAACATAGATGGCTACACCTTC
TRBV14,TRBJ1-2,13,NA,NA,CASSLGARDGYTF,TGTGCCAGCAGCCTCGGGGCGAGGGATGGCTACACCTTC
TRBV9,TRBJ2-3,17,TRBD2,NA,CASSSSGGLYSTDTQYF,TGTGCCAGCAGCTCTAGCGGGGGCCTCTATAGCACAGATACGCAGTATTTT